Below, 8 T cell receptor beta chains from the same sample are listed, as sequenced in a study of T cells in Graves' hyperthyroidism and ophthalmopathy. Amplified TCR beta CDR3 regions derived from RNA transcripts. The TCR CDR3 first-round RT-PCR relied on the HTBI primer set. TCRdb reanalysed the multiplex PCR reads using MiXCR and keeps one entry per CDR3 protein. This sample carries a few hundred thousand distinct CDR3 sequences, 15% to 19% of them seen once, and the ten largest clones take approximately 7%. Sequencing used blood. These receptor sequences come from a young woman with Graves' hyperthyroidism.

This clonotype was seen many times. The chain uses TRBV6-2 or TRBV6-3 and TRBJ2-2; 11 nucleotides agree with TRBD2. This CDR3 is built from 14 residues. V shed 2 bases and J 9 bases; nucleotides not matched to a gene: 2. Germline values: CDR1 MNHEY, CDR2 SVGEGT. Here the CDR3 reads CASSYGTSGRELFF. Written as DNA, the CDR3 is TGTGCCAGCAGTTACGGGACTAGCGGAAGGGAGCTGTTTTTT.

The table lists this clonotype with many counts. V and J are TRBV12-3 or TRBV12-4 and TRBJ2-3; D perhaps matches TRBD1 (5 bases). Between the trimmed V and J ends, which lost 2 bases and 6 bases, there was a span of 9 bases. CDR3 length: 13 residues. This CDR3 reads CASSLKGVDTQYF. The CDR3 nucleotides read TGTGCCAGCAGTTTAAAAGGGGTGGATACGCAGTATTTT.

This clonotype was observed a few times. This chain joins TRBV19 and TRBJ2-2, with 9 bases fitting TRBD1. With 5 bases clipped from V and 6 bases from J, the junction kept 7 bases outside the gene matches. The CDR3 length is 15 residues. The germline gives CDR1 LNHDA, CDR2 SQIVND (reference sequence). The DNA for the CDR3 is TGTGCCAGTAGTCCCCAGACAGGGGGAGCCGGGGAGCTGTTTTTT. Translating it yields CASSPQTGGAGELFF.

This clonotype was counted many times. CDR3 DNA sequence: TGTGCCAGCAGTCTACGGGCTAGGACTAGTCCGGGCTACGAGCAGTACTTC. It encodes CASSLRARTSPGYEQYF. The chain employs TRBV28 and TRBJ2-7; 7 nucleotides agree with TRBD2. CDR1 MDHEN and CDR2 SYDVKM come from the germline V gene. Unmatched junction bases numbered 16, after V lost 5 bases and J lost 3 bases. The CDR3 has 17 amino acids.

In this sample, this clonotype turned up many times. V is TRBV20-1 and J is TRBJ1-2, with TRBD1 identical over 7 bases. CDR1 and CDR2 from the germline V gene are DFQATT and SNEGSKA (reference sequence). The V and J ends lost 5 bases and 0 bases, in that order; junction bases with no gene match: 9. The CDR3 is 15 residues long. The CDR3 sequence is CSAPQGRSSNYGYTF. For the CDR3, the DNA is TGCAGTGCTCCACAGGGGCGCAGCTCTAACTATGGCTACACCTTC.

This clonotype was seen ten or more times. The V and J genes are TRBV3-1 and TRBJ2-1; weak D call: TRBD1 (5 bases). With 4 bases removed from V and 5 bases from J, the gap between germline ends came to 12 bases. The CDR3 extends over 14 amino acids. CDR1 LGHDT and CDR2 YNNKEL come from the germline V gene (reference sequence). The CDR3 protein is CASSRVLGDNEQFF. The CDR3, as DNA: TGTGCCAGCAGCCGAGTTTTAGGGGACAATGAGCAGTTCTTC.

This clonotype was detected a few times. J is TRBJ1-4 and V is TRBV15; D unclear. Trimming took off 4 bases at V and 3 bases at J, with 18 bases between the two ends. The CDR3 is 17 amino acids. CDR1 is LNHNV and CDR2 is YYDKDF in the germline V gene (reference sequence). The CDR3 DNA sequence: TGTGCCACCAGCAACCGGCCCCACCGAAATTCTAATGAAAAACTGTTTTTT. Translating it yields CATSNRPHRNSNEKLFF.

The chain couples TRBV4-3 to TRBJ1-5, with a weak D call TRBD1 (6 bases). This CDR3 contains 14 residues. Germline V gene sequence: CDR1 LGHNA, CDR2 YSLEER. V lost 7 bases and J 5 bases, leaving 15 bases between the germline ends. CDR3 in amino acids: CASTKGVGDQPQHF. In nucleotides, the CDR3 is TGCGCCAGCACTAAGGGGGTAGGCGATCAGCCCCAGCATTTT.